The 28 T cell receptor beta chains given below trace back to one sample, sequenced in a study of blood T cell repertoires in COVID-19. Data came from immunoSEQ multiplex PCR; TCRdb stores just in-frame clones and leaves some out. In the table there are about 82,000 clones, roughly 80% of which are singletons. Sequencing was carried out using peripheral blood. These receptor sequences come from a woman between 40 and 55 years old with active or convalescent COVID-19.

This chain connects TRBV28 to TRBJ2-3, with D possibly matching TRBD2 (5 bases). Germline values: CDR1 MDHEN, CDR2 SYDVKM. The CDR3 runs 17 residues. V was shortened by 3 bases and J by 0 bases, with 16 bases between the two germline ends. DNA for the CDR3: TGTGCCAGCAGTTTCCCCATAGCGTGGACTAGCACAGATACGCAGTATTTT. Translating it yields CASSFPIAWTSTDTQYF.

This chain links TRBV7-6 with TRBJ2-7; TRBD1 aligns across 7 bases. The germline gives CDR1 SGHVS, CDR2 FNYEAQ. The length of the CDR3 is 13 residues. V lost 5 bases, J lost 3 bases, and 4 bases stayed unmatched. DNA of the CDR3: TGTGCCAGCAGCCCCGGGACAGACTACGAGCAGTACTTC. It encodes CASSPGTDYEQYF.

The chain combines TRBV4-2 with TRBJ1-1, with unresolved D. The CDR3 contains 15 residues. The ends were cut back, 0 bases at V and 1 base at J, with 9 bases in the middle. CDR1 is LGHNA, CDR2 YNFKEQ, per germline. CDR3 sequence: CASSQDPSKNTEAFF. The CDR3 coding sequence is TGTGCCAGCAGCCAAGATCCGAGTAAGAACACTGAAGCTTTCTTT.

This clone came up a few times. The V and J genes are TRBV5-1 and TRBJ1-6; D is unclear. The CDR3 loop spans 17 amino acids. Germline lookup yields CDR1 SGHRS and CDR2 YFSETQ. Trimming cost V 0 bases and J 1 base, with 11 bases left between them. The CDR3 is CASSLDGRRSYNSPLHF. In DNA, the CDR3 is TGCGCCAGCAGCTTGGATGGGAGGAGGTCCTATAATTCACCCCTCCACTTT.

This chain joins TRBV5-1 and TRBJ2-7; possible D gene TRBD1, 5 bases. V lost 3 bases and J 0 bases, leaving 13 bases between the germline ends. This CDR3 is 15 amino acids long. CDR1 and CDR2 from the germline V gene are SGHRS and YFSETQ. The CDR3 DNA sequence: TGCGCCAGCAGCTCAGACAGCCAGATCTCCTACGAGCAGTACTTC. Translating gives CASSSDSQISYEQYF.

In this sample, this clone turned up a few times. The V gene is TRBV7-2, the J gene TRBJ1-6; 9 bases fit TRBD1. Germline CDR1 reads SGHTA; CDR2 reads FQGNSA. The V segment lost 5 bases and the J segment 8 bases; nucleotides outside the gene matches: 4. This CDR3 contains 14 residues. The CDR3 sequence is CASSTGQGYSPLHF. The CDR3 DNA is TGTGCCAGCAGCACGGGACAGGGATATTCACCCCTCCACTTT. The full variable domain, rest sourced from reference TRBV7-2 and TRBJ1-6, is GAGVSQSPSNKVTEKGKDVELRCDPISGHTALYWYRQSLGQGLEFLIYFQGNSAPDKSGLPSDRFSAERTGGSVSTLTIQRTQQEDSAVYLCASSTGQGYSPLHFGNGTRLTVT.

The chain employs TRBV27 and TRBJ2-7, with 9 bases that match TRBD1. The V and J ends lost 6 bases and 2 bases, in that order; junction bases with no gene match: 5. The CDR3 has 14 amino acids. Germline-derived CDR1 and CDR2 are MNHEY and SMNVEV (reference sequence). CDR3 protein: CASRGQGLPYEQYF. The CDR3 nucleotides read TGTGCCAGCAGGGGACAGGGCCTCCCCTACGAGCAGTACTTC.

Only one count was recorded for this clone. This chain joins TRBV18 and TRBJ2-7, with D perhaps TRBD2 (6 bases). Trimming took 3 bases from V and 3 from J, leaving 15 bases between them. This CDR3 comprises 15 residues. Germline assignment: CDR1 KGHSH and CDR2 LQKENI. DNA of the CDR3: TGTGCCAGCTCACCCAACCGGGACTCTAACTACGAGCAGTACTTC. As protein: CASSPNRDSNYEQYF.

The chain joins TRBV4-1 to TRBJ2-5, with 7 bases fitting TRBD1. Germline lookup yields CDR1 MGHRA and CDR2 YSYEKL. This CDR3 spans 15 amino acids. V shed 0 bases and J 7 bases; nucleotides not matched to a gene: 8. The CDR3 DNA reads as TGCGCCAGCAGCCAAGAAACAGGGGCGCCAGGGACCCAGTACTTC. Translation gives CASSQETGAPGTQYF.

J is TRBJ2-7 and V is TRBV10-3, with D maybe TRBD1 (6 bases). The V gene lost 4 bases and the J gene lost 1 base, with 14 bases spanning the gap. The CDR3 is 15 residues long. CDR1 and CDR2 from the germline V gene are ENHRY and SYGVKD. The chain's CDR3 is CAISGVGARSYEQYF. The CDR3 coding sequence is TGTGCCATCAGTGGTGTGGGGGCTAGGTCCTACGAGCAGTACTTC.

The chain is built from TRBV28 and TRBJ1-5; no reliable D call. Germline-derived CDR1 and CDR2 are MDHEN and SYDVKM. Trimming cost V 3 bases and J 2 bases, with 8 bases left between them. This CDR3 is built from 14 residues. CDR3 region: CASSFFTGNQPQHF. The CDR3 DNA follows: TGTGCCAGCAGTTTCTTTACGGGCAATCAGCCCCAGCATTTT.

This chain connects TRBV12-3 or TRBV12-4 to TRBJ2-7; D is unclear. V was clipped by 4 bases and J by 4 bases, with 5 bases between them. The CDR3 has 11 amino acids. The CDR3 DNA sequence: TGTGCCAGCAGTTCGCAGTACGAGCAGTACTTC. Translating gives CASSSQYEQYF.

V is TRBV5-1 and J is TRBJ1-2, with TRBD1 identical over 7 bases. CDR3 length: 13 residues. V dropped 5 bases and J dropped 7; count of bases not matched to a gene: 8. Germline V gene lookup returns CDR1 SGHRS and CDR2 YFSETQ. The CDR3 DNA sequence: TGCGCCAGCAGACGCCAGGGGGAAGGTGGCTACACCTTC. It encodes CASRRQGEGGYTF.

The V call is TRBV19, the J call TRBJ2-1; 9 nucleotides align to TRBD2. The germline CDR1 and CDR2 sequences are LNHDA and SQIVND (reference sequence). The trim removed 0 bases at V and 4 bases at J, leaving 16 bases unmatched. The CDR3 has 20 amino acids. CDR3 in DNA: TGTGCCAGTAGTATAGAGGGAACACGTTCCGGGACTAGCTTTTACAATGAGCAGTTCTTC. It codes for CASSIEGTRSGTSFYNEQFF.

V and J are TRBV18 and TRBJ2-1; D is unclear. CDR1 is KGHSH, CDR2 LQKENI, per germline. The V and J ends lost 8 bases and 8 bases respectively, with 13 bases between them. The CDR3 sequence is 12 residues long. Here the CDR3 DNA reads TGTGCCAGCCTGGAGCGCTGGGATGAGCAGTTCTTC. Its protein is CASLERWDEQFF.

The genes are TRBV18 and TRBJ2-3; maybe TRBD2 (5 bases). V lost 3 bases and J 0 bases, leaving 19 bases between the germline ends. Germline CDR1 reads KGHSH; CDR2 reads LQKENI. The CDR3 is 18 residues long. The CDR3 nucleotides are TGTGCCAGCTCACCGGCGCCCGGGATCAGAAGAAGCACAGATACGCAGTATTTT. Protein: CASSPAPGIRRSTDTQYF. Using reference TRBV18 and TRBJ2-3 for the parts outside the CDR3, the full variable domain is NAGVMQNPRHLVRRRGQEARLRCSPMKGHSHVYWYRQLPEEGLKFMVYLQKENIIDESGMPKERFSAEFPKEGPSILRIQQVVRGDSAAYFCASSPAPGIRRSTDTQYFGPGTRLTVL.

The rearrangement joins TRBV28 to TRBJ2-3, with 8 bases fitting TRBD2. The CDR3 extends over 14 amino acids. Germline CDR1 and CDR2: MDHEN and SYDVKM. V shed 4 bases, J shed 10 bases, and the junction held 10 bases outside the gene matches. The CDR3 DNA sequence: TGTGCCAGCAGTTGGGACCCAAGCGGGGGAGCGCAGTATTTT. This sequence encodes CASSWDPSGGAQYF.

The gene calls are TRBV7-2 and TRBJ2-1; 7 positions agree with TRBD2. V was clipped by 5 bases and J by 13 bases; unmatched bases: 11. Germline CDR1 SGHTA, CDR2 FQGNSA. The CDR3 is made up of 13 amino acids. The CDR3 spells CASSTVAGRDQFF. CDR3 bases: TGTGCCAGCAGCACGGTAGCGGGTAGGGATCAGTTCTTC.

CDR3 sequence: CASSSTGSYNSPLHF. The DNA for the CDR3 is TGCGCCAGCAGCTCTACAGGGTCCTATAATTCACCCCTCCACTTT. The genes are TRBV5-1 and TRBJ1-6, with a tentative D call TRBD1 (6 bases). The CDR3 length is 15 residues. The V end lost 3 bases, the J end lost 1 base, and 8 bases lay between the germline ends. Germline V gene data show CDR1 as SGHRS and CDR2 as YFSETQ.

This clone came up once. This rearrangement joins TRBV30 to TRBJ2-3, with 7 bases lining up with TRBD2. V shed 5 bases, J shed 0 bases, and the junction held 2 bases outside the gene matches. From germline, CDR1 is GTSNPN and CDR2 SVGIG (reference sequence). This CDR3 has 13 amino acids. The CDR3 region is CAWRDYSTDTQYF. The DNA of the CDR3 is TGTGCCTGGCGGGACTATAGCACAGATACGCAGTATTTT.

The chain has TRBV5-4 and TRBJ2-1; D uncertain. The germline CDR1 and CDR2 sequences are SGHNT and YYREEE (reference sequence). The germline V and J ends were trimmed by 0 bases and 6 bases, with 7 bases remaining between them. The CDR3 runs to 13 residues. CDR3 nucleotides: TGTGCCAGCAGCTTGGTGTCGAGCAATGAGCAGTTCTTC. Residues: CASSLVSSNEQFF.

CDR3 amino acids: CASHGHPNTEAFF. The CDR3 DNA reads as TGTGCCAGCCACGGACACCCGAACACTGAAGCTTTCTTT. The chain couples TRBV2 to TRBJ1-1, with D possibly being TRBD1 (5 bases). Germline V gene sequence: CDR1 SNHLY, CDR2 FYNNEI. This CDR3 is 13 amino acids long. Between the trimmed V and J ends, which lost 8 bases and 1 base, there was a span of 11 bases.

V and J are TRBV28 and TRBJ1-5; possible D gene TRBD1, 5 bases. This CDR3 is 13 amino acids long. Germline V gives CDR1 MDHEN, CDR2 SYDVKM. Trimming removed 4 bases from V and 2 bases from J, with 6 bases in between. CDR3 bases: TGTGCCAGCAGTTGGGGGGGCAATCAGCCCCAGCATTTT. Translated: CASSWGGNQPQHF.

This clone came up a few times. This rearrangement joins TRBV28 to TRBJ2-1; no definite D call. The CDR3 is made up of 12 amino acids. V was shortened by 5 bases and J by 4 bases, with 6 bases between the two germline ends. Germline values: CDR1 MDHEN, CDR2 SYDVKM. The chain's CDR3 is CASSPQYNEQFF. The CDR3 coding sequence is TGTGCCAGCAGTCCCCAGTACAATGAGCAGTTCTTC. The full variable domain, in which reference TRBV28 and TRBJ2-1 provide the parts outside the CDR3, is DVKVTQSSRYLVKRTGEKVFLECVQDMDHENMFWYRQDPGLGLRLIYFSYDVKMKEKGDIPEGYSVSREKKERFSLILESASTNQTSMYLCASSPQYNEQFFGPGTRLTVL.

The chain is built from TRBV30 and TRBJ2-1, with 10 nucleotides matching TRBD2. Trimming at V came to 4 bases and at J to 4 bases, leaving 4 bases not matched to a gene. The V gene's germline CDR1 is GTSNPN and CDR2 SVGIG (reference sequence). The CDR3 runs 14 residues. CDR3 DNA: TGTGCCTGGAATCTAGCGGGGGTTTACAATGAGCAGTTCTTC. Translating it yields CAWNLAGVYNEQFF. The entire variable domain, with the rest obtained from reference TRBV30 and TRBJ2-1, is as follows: SQTIHQWPATLVQPVGSPLSLECTVEGTSNPNLYWYRQAAGRGLQLLFYSVGIGQISSEVPQNLSASRPQDRQFILSSKKLLLSDSGFYLCAWNLAGVYNEQFFGPGTRLTVL.

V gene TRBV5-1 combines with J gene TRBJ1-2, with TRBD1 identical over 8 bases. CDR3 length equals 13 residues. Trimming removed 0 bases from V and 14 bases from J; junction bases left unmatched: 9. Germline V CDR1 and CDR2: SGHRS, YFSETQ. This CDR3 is CASSLGQGAFGTF. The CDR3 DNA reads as TGCGCCAGCAGCTTGGGGCAGGGGGCTTTCGGTACCTTC. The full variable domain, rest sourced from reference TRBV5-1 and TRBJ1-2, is KAGVTQTPRYLIKTRGQQVTLSCSPISGHRSVSWYQQTPGQGLQFLFEYFSETQRNKGNFPGRFSGRQFSNSRSEMNVSTLELGDSALYLCASSLGQGAFGTFGSGTRLTVV.

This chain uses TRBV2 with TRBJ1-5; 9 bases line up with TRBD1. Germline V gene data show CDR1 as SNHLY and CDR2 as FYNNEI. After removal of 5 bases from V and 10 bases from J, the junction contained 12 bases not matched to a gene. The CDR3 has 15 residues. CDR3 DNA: TGTGCCAGCAGTCTTTTCCAGGGACAGGGACATCCCCAGCATTTT. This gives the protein CASSLFQGQGHPQHF. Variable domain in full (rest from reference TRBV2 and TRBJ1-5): EPEVTQTPSHQVTQMGQEVILRCVPISNHLYFYWYRQILGQKVEFLVSFYNNEISEKSEIFDDQFSVERPDGSNFTLKIRSTKLEDSAMYFCASSLFQGQGHPQHFGDGTRLSIL.

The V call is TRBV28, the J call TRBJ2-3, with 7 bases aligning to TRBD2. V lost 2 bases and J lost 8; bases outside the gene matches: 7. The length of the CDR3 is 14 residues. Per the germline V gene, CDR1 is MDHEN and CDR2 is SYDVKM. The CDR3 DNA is TGTGCCAGCAGTTTAGGGGGGGTGCCAGGTACGCAGTATTTT. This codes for CASSLGGVPGTQYF.